What follows are 17 T cell receptor beta chains derived from one specimen sequenced in a study of T cells after yellow fever vaccination. TCRdb re-called the 5' RACE reads with MiXCR, one entry per CDR3 protein. The sample holds 200,000 to 300,000 distinct CDR3 sequences, approximately 12% seen once. Sequencing used CD4+ T cells sorted from PBMCs, obtained 45 days after the yellow fever booster vaccination. Receptors originate from a man younger than 45 who received the YFV17D yellow fever vaccine.

CDR3 sequence: CATSREQTSTDTQYF. Written as DNA, the CDR3 is TGTGCCACCAGCAGAGAGCAGACTAGCACAGATACGCAGTATTTT. The chain links TRBV15 to TRBJ2-3; D call uncertain. The CDR3 consists of 15 residues. The V gene's germline CDR1 is LNHNV and CDR2 YYDKDF (reference sequence). V lost 0 bases to trimming and J lost 0 bases, with 7 bases between them.

This clonotype has more than one count but fewer than ten. The chain carries TRBV24-1 and TRBJ2-2, with D perhaps given as TRBD1 or TRBD2 (6 bases each). Germline CDR1 KGHDR, CDR2 SFDVKD. This CDR3 is built from 15 residues. The V end was cut by 4 bases, the J end by 5 bases, with 13 bases between. CDR3 sequence reads: CATSEAGRGTGELFF. CDR3 coding DNA: TGTGCCACCAGTGAAGCGGGCAGGGGAACCGGGGAGCTGTTTTTT.

The chain links TRBV20-1 to TRBJ1-1; 8 positions match TRBD1. V lost 2 bases and J lost 1; bases outside the gene matches: 6. CDR3 length equals 15 residues. Per the germline V gene, CDR1 is DFQATT and CDR2 is SNEGSKA (reference sequence). CDR3 residues: CSARRSGQGNTEAFF. DNA for the CDR3: TGCAGTGCTAGACGTTCTGGACAGGGGAACACTGAAGCTTTCTTT.

This clonotype was picked up a small number of times. J is TRBJ2-7 and V is TRBV20-1; D gene unclear. The germline V gene has CDR1 DFQATT and CDR2 SNEGSKA (reference sequence). Trimming removed 0 bases at V and 4 bases at J, with 13 bases between. This CDR3 has 14 amino acids. The CDR3 loop is CSARDFDVPYEQYF. DNA for the CDR3: TGCAGTGCTAGAGATTTCGACGTTCCTTACGAGCAGTACTTC.

V usage is TRBV5-1 and J usage is TRBJ2-5; 8 bases are a match to TRBD2. The J segment lost 3 bases and the V segment lost 4 bases, leaving 8 bases of the junction unmatched. Germline CDR1 and CDR2: SGHRS and YFSETQ. The CDR3 sequence is 15 residues long. The CDR3, as DNA: TGCGCCAGCAGCCCGGGGGGGGCGGGAGAAGAGACCCAGTACTTC. Translating it yields CASSPGGAGEETQYF.

The chain combines TRBV7-2 with TRBJ2-1; 9 bases align to TRBD1. CDR1 is SGHTA, CDR2 FQGNSA, per germline. The CDR3 has 13 amino acids. The J segment lost 12 bases and the V segment lost 4 bases, leaving 7 bases of the junction unmatched. CDR3 region: CASSWDRAEGQFF. The CDR3 nucleotides are TGTGCCAGCAGCTGGGACAGGGCCGAGGGGCAGTTCTTC.

This clonotype came up many times. The chain recombines TRBV6-1 with TRBJ2-1; the D call may be TRBD1 or TRBD2 (6 bases each). Germline CDR1 reads MNHNS; CDR2 reads SASEGT. CDR3 length: 14 amino acids. V shed 7 bases and J shed 2 bases, with 12 bases lying between them. The CDR3, as DNA: TGTGCCAGCAAAGACAGGACTACCTACAATGAGCAGTTCTTC. Encoded protein: CASKDRTTYNEQFF.

This chain joins TRBV7-8 and TRBJ2-7, with TRBD2 as a possible D gene (6 bases). The germline gives CDR1 SGHVS, CDR2 FQNEAQ. V dropped 5 bases and J dropped 3 bases, with 20 bases sitting between them. CDR3 length: 16 residues. CDR3 bases: TGTGCCAGCAGCCCCGGGCTATCGGGAGAATACTACGAGCAGTACTTC. Translation: CASSPGLSGEYYEQYF.

This clonotype was picked up a small number of times. CDR3 in amino acids: CASTQQGSVYRRDLVAKNIQYF. The CDR3 nucleotides are TGTGCCAGCACCCAACAGGGGTCTGTTTATCGTCGGGACCTCGTAGCCAAAAACATTCAGTACTTC. The V and J genes are TRBV6-2 or TRBV6-3 and TRBJ2-4, with 7 nucleotides matching TRBD1. Germline V gene lookup returns CDR1 MNHEY and CDR2 SVGEGT. V was clipped by 7 bases and J by 0 bases; unmatched bases: 27. The CDR3 consists of 22 residues.

This clonotype was found many times. This sequence joins TRBV12-3 or TRBV12-4 and TRBJ1-6; D unresolved. The V end was cut by 1 base, the J end by 9 bases, with 13 bases between. The CDR3 has 15 residues. The chain's CDR3 is CASSLGGSNFSPLHF. The CDR3 nucleotides read TGTGCCAGCAGTTTAGGAGGGTCGAACTTTTCACCCCTCCACTTT.

V is TRBV7-8 and J is TRBJ2-5; TRBD1 aligns across 7 bases. This CDR3 has 18 amino acids. The V segment lost 4 bases and the J segment 5 bases; nucleotides outside the gene matches: 19. Germline lookup yields CDR1 SGHVS and CDR2 FQNEAQ. The CDR3 loop reads CASSSPPDRQGWRETQYF. The CDR3 nucleotides read TGTGCCAGCAGCTCCCCACCTGATCGACAGGGATGGAGGGAGACCCAGTACTTC.

This rearrangement joins TRBV12-3 or TRBV12-4 to TRBJ2-7; D might be TRBD1 (5 bases). The length of the CDR3 is 15 residues. Trimming left V 3 bases short and J 5 bases short, with 17 bases between. The CDR3 protein is CASSFSRRVRHEQYF. The CDR3 nucleotides are TGTGCCAGCAGTTTTTCACGCAGGGTAAGGCACGAGCAGTACTTC.

The chain employs TRBV6-6 and TRBJ2-4, with D tentatively TRBD1 (6 bases). Germline CDR1 reads MNHNY; CDR2 reads SVGAGI (reference sequence). Trimming cost V 6 bases and J 9 bases, with 15 bases left between them. The CDR3 totals 13 residues. The DNA of the CDR3 is TGTGCCAGCAGCAGGCTAGAAGGGGGCATTCAGTACTTC. This gives the protein CASSRLEGGIQYF.

This clonotype was detected a few times. The chain joins TRBV5-1 to TRBJ2-1; 10 nucleotides agree with TRBD2. The V segment lost 0 bases and the J segment 3 bases; nucleotides outside the gene matches: 12. Germline CDR1 and CDR2: SGHRS and YFSETQ. The CDR3 covers 19 residues. This chain's CDR3 is CASSLGLLAGKSGYNEQFF. For the CDR3, the DNA is TGCGCCAGCAGCTTGGGTCTACTAGCGGGAAAATCTGGCTACAATGAGCAGTTCTTC. The full variable domain, in which reference TRBV5-1 and TRBJ2-1 provide the parts outside the CDR3, is KAGVTQTPRYLIKTRGQQVTLSCSPISGHRSVSWYQQTPGQGLQFLFEYFSETQRNKGNFPGRFSGRQFSNSRSEMNVSTLELGDSALYLCASSLGLLAGKSGYNEQFFGPGTRLTVL.

There are a few counts of this clonotype. This chain joins TRBV11-2 and TRBJ2-3; 10 bases are a match to TRBD2. V was clipped by 1 base and J by 5 bases; unmatched bases: 12. The germline CDR1 and CDR2 sequences are SGHAT and FQNNGV. This CDR3 is built from 18 residues. The CDR3 loop is CASSLGASRLAGVDTQYF. The CDR3 DNA reads as TGTGCCAGCAGCTTAGGGGCGTCGCGTCTAGCGGGAGTAGATACGCAGTATTTT.

The table lists this clonotype with many counts. The rearrangement uses TRBV5-1 and TRBJ2-1; a possible D gene is TRBD2 (5 bases). The CDR3 totals 14 residues. V lost 8 bases, J lost 0 bases, and 12 bases lay in between. Germline assignment: CDR1 SGHRS and CDR2 YFSETQ. The CDR3 DNA sequence: TGCGCCAGTTCTATCGACTACTCCTACAATGAGCAGTTCTTC. Its translation: CASSIDYSYNEQFF.

This chain uses TRBV7-8 with TRBJ2-3; D may be TRBD1 (6 bases). The CDR3 is made up of 13 amino acids. Germline CDR1 reads SGHVS; CDR2 reads FQNEAQ. V lost 4 bases and J lost 5, with 10 bases in between. The CDR3 sequence is CASSSHREDTQYF. For the CDR3, the DNA is TGTGCCAGCAGCTCCCACAGGGAAGATACGCAGTATTTT.